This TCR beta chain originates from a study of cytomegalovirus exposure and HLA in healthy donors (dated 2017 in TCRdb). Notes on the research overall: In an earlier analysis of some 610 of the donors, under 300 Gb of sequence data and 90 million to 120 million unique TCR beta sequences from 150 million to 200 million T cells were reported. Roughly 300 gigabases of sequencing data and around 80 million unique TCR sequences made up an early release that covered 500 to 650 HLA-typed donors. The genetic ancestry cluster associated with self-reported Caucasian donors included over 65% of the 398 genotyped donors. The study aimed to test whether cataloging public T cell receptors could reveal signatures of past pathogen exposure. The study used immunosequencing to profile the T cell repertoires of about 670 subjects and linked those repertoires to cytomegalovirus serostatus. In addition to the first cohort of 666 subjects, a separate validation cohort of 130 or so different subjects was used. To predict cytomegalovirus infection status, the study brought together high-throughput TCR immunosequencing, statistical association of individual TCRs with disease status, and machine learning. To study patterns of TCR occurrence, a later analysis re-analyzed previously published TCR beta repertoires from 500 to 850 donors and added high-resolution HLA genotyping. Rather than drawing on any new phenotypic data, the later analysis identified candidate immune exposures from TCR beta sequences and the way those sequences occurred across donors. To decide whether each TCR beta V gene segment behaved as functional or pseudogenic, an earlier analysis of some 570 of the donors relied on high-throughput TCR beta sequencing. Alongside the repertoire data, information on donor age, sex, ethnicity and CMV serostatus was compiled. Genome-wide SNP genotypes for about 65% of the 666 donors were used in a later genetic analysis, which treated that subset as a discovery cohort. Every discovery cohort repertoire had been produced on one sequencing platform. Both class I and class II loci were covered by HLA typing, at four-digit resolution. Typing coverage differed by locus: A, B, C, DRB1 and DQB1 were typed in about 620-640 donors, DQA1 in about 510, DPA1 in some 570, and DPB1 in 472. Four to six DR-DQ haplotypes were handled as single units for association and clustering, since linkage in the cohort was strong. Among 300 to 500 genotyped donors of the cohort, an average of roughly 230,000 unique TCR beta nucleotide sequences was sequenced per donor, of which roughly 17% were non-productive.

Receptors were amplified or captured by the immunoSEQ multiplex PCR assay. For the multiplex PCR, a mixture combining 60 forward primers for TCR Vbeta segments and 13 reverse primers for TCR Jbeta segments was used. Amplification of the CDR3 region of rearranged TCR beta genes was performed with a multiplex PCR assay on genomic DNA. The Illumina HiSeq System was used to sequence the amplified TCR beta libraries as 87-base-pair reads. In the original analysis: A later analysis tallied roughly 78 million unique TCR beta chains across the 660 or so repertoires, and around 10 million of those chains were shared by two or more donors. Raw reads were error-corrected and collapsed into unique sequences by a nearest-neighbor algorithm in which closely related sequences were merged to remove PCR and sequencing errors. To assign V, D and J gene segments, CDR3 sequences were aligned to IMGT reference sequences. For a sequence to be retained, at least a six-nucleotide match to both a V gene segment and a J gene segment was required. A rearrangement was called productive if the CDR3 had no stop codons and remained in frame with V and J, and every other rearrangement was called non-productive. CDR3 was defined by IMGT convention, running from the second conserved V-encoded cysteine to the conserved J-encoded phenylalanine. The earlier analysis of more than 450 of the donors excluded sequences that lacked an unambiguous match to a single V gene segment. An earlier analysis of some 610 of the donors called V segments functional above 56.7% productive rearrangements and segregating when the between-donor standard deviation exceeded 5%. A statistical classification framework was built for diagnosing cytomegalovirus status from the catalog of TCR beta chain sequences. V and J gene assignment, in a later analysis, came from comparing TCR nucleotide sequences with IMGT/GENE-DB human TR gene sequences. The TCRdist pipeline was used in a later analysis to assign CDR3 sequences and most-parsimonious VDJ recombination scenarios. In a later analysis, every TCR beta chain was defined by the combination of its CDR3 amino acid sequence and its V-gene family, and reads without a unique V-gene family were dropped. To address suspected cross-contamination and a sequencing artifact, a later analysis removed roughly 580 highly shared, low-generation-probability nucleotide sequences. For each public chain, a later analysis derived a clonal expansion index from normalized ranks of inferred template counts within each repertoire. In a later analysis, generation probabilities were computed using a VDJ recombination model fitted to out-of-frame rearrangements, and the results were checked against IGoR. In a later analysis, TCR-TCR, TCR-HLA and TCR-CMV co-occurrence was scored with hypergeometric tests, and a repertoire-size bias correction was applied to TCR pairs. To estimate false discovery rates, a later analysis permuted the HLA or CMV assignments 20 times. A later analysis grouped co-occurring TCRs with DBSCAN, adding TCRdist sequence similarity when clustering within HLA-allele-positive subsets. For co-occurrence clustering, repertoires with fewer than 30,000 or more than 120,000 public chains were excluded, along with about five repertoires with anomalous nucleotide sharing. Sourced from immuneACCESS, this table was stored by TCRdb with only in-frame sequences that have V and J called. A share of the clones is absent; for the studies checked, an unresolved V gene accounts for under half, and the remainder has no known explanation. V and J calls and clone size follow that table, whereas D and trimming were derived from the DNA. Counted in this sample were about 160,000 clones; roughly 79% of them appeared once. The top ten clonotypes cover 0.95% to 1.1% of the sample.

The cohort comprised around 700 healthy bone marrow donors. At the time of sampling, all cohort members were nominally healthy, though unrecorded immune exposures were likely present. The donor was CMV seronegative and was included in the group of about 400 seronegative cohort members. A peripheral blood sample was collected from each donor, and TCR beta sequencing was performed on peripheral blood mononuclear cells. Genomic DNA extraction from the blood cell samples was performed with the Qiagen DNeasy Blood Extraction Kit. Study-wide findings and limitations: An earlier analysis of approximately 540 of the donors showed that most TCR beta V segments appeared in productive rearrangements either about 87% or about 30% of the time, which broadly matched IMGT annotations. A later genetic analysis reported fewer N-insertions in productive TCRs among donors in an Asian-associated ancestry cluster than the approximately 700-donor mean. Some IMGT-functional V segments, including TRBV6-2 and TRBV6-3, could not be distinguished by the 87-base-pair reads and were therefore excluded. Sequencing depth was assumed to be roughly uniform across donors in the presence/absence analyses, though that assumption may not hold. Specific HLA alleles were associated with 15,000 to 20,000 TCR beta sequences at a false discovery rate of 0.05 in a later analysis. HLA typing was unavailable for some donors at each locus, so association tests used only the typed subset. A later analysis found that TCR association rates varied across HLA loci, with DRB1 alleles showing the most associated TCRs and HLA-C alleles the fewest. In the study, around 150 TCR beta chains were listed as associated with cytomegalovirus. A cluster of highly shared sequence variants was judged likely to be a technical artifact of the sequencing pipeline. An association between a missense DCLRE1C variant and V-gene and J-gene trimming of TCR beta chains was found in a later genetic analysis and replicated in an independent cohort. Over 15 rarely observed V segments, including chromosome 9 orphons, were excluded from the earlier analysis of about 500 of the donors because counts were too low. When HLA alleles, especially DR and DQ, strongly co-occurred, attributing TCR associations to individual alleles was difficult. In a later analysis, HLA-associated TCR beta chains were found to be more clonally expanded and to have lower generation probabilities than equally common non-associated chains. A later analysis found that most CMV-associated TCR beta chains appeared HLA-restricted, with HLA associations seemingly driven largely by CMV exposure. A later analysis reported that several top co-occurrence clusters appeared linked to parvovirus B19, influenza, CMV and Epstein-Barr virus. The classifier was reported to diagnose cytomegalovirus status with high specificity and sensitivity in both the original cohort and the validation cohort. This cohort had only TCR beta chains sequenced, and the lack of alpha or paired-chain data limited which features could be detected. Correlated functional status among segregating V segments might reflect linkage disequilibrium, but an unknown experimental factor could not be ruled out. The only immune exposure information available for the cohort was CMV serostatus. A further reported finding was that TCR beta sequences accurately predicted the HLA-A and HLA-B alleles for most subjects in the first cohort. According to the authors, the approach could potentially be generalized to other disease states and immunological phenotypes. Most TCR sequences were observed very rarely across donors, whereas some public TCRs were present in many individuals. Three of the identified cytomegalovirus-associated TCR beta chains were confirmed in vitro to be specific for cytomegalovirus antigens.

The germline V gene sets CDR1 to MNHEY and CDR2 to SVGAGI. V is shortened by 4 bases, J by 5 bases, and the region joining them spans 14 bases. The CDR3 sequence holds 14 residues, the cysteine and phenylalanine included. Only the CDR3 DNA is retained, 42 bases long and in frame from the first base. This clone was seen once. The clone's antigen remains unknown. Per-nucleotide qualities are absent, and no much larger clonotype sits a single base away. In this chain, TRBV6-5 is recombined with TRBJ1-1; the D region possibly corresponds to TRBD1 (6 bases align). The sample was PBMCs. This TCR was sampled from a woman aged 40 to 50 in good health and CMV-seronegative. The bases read TGTGCCAGCAGTTCACAGGGCCTGGGGACTGAAGCTTTCTTT. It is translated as CASSSQGLGTEAFF.